These T cell receptor beta chains were read from a single sample in a study of human T cells and chemical hapten exposure. TCRdb independently ran MiXCR on the RACE reads; one entry per CDR3 protein. The sample includes about 80,000 distinct CDR3 sequences, under 13% seen only once; the top ten take more than 1.1%. The sample in question was whole blood, obtained in connection with sensitization to the hapten diphenylcyclopropenone (DPC). Receptors originate from a woman between 50 and 59 years old with alopecia areata. Some clones in this sample may be carry-over from other donors' samples. The CDR3 runs from the conserved cysteine through the conserved F or W. D genes are given only for firm matches. Size is omitted from some rows. Given values are once, few, many or a class for expanded clones.

D,V,J,size,DNA,CDR3
TRBD1,TRBV11-3,TRBJ1-2,NA,TGTGCCAGCAGCCCGGCCGGGACAGGGACCACTATCGGCTACACCTTC,CASSPAGTGTTIGYTF
NA,TRBV4-3,TRBJ2-2,NA,TGCGCCAGCAGCCAAGATTGGGGAGTTCCCCCCGGGGAGCTGTTTTTT,CASSQDWGVPPGELFF
TRBD1,TRBV29-1,TRBJ2-1,few,TGCAGCGTTGTTACAGGGGGCTACAATGAGCAGTTCTTC,CSVVTGGYNEQFF
TRBD1,TRBV12-3/TRBV12-4,TRBJ1-3,NA,TGTGCCAGCAGTCAGGGGGCGAGAAACACCATATATTTT,CASSQGARNTIYF
NA,TRBV6-1,TRBJ1-3,many,TGTGCCAGCGGTAGGACAGAGGGTGCCGGAAACACCATATATTTT,CASGRTEGAGNTIYF
TRBD1,TRBV6-5,TRBJ1-1,NA,TGTGCCTGTTCTGCACCCCAAAGACAGGGGACTGAAGCTTTCTTT,CACSAPQRQGTEAFF
NA,TRBV5-1,TRBJ1-2,many,TGCGCCAGCAGCTTGGAGGGATTTGGGCCCTATGGCTACACCTTC,CASSLEGFGPYGYTF
NA,TRBV10-2,TRBJ1-5,NA,TGCGCCACCTGGGCGGGTCTCACCCAGCCCCAGCATTTT,CATWAGLTQPQHF
TRBD1,TRBV5-1,TRBJ1-3,few,TGCGCCAGCAGCTTGAGATCGACAGGGCAGACAACCGGAAACACCATATATTTT,CASSLRSTGQTTGNTIYF
NA,TRBV18,TRBJ2-2,few,TGTGCCAGCTCACCGATTGGAGGAACCACCGGGGAGCTGTTTTTT,CASSPIGGTTGELFF
NA,TRBV12-3/TRBV12-4,TRBJ2-2,NA,TGTGCCAGCAGCAACACCGGGGAGCTGTTTTTT,CASSNTGELFF
NA,TRBV19,TRBJ2-1,NA,TGTGCCAGTAGTATAATTCAAGGGCTAGAGATAACCTACAATGAGCAGTTCTTC,CASSIIQGLEITYNEQFF
TRBD2,TRBV29-1,TRBJ2-7,NA,TGCAGCGTTGAAGGACTAGCGGGAGGGCCTCGGGCCGAGCAGTACTTC,CSVEGLAGGPRAEQYF
NA,TRBV20-1,TRBJ1-6,many,TGCAGTGCTACAAAGGGTGGGGCAATTAGGAATTCACCCCTCCACTTT,CSATKGGAIRNSPLHF
NA,TRBV24-1,TRBJ1-5,many,TGTGCCACCAGTGAGGGAACTGATAGCAATCAGCCCCAGCATTTT,CATSEGTDSNQPQHF
TRBD1,TRBV29-1,TRBJ1-2,NA,TGCAGCGCCAGGGGGGGATTGGGTAACTATGGCTACACCTTC,CSARGGLGNYGYTF
NA,TRBV6-2/TRBV6-3,TRBJ1-3,few,TGTGCCAGCAGGAAGACGGCTTCTGGAAACACCATATATTTT,CASRKTASGNTIYF
TRBD2,TRBV20-1,TRBJ2-1,many,TGCAGTGCTAGACTAGCGGGAAACAATGAGCAGTTCTTC,CSARLAGNNEQFF
NA,TRBV14,TRBJ2-2,few,TGTGCCAGCAGCCGCCGGGGGACCGGGGAGCTGTTTTTT,CASSRRGTGELFF
NA,TRBV10-2,TRBJ1-1,many,TGCGCCAGCAAGGAGTTGAACACTGAAGCTTTCTTT,CASKELNTEAFF
TRBD1,TRBV12-3/TRBV12-4,TRBJ1-5,many,TGTGCCAGCAGCCCGGGACAGGGGGTTTTGATACCCCAGCATTTT,CASSPGQGVLIPQHF
TRBD2,TRBV28,TRBJ2-1,many,TGTGCCATCAAAGCGGGGGGTCACAATGAGCAGTTCTTC,CAIKAGGHNEQFF
NA,TRBV11-2,TRBJ2-1,many,TGTGCCAGCAGACCATTAGCGGAAACCTACAATGAGCAGTTCTTC,CASRPLAETYNEQFF
TRBD1,TRBV18,TRBJ1-4,few,TGTGCCAGTTCTACAGGGGCGGTCGAAAAACTGTTTTTT,CASSTGAVEKLFF
NA,TRBV7-9,TRBJ1-1,few,TGTGCCAGCAGCCTGGGCGACGGGGCCCGTGGCACTGAAGCTTTCTTT,CASSLGDGARGTEAFF
TRBD2,TRBV27,TRBJ2-1,few,TGTGCCAGCAGTTTACGACGGGAGGCCCTCAATGAGCAGTTCTTC,CASSLRREALNEQFF
TRBD2,TRBV20-1,TRBJ2-1,few,TGCAGTGCTTCAGGAGCCGGGACTAGCGGGTTACGCTCCTACAATGAGCAGTTCTTC,CSASGAGTSGLRSYNEQFF
NA,TRBV20-1,TRBJ1-1,NA,TGCAGTGCTAGACCCATAGCGGGGGGCTTTAGGGCTGAAGCTTTCTTT,CSARPIAGGFRAEAFF
NA,TRBV18,TRBJ1-5,many,TGTGCCAGCTCACCACGCGGGGGCGAAAATAACCAGCCCCAGCATTTT,CASSPRGGENNQPQHF
NA,TRBV29-1,TRBJ2-3,few,TGCAGCGTTGAACGAGCTGGACTTTCCACAGATACGCAGTATTTT,CSVERAGLSTDTQYF
TRBD2,TRBV11-2,TRBJ2-5,NA,TGTGCCAGCAGCCCTGGGGACTTAGCGGGAGCTACTAAAGAGACCCAGTACTTC,CASSPGDLAGATKETQYF
TRBD1,TRBV11-2,TRBJ1-5,many,TGTGCCAGCAGCTCCGGACAGGGTCCCAATCAGCCCCAGCATTTT,CASSSGQGPNQPQHF
TRBD1,TRBV5-1,TRBJ2-5,few,TGCGCCAGCAGCGGACGGGACAGGGTAGGAGAGACCCAGTACTTC,CASSGRDRVGETQYF